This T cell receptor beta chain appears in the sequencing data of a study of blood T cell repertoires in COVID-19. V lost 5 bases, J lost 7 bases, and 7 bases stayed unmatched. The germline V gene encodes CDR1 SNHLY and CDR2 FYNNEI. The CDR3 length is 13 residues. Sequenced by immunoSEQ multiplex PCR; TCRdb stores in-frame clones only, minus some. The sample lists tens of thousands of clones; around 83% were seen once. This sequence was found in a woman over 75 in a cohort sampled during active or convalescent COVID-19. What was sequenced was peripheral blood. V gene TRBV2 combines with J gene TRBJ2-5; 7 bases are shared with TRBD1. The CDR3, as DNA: TGTGCCAGCAGTACAGGGGCGGTGGGGACCCAGTACTTC. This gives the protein CASSTGAVGTQYF.